Presented here are 15 T cell receptor beta chains from one specimen sequenced in a study of early T cells in non-severe SARS-CoV-2 infection. TCRdb redid the calling of the 5' RACE reads with MiXCR, one entry per CDR3 protein. The sample lists 63,000 or so distinct CDR3 sequences, about an eighth occurring once. The sequencing here drew on whole blood, taken at baseline. These receptor sequences come from an adult who was a healthcare worker with PCR-confirmed SARS-CoV-2 infection or an uninfected control (not recorded which).

This clonotype was observed a handful of times. In DNA, the CDR3 is TGTGCCAGCACTCGACAGGGCCTACAAGAGACCCAGTACTTC. Translation: CASTRQGLQETQYF. This sequence joins TRBV18 and TRBJ2-5; 7 bases line up with TRBD1. V lost 8 bases and J lost 2; bases outside the gene matches: 8. The CDR3 is 14 amino acids. Germline V gene sequence: CDR1 KGHSH, CDR2 LQKENI.

This chain links TRBV20-1 with TRBJ2-1; D is unclear. The CDR3 covers 12 residues. Trimming removed 7 bases from V and 2 bases from J, with 9 bases in between. CDR1 DFQATT and CDR2 SNEGSKA come from the germline V gene (reference sequence). CDR3 region: CSVKFPYNEQFF. The CDR3 DNA sequence: TGCAGTGTTAAGTTCCCCTACAATGAGCAGTTCTTC.

CDR3 amino acids: CSARHRGEGTDTQYF. The CDR3 nucleotides are TGCAGTGCTAGGCACAGGGGTGAAGGCACAGATACGCAGTATTTT. This chain connects TRBV20-1 to TRBJ2-3, with 7 positions matching TRBD1. CDR3 length equals 15 residues. Germline V lookup: CDR1 DFQATT, CDR2 SNEGSKA (reference sequence). V shed 3 bases and J 1 base; nucleotides not matched to a gene: 7.

This clonotype has at least ten counts. This rearrangement joins TRBV28 to TRBJ2-1, with unresolved D. Germline CDR1 reads MDHEN; CDR2 reads SYDVKM. This CDR3 comprises 14 residues. V gave up 2 bases and J gave up 1 base, with 6 bases separating them. The CDR3 loop is CASSLRRSYNEQFF. CDR3 coding DNA: TGTGCCAGCAGTTTAAGACGGTCCTACAATGAGCAGTTCTTC.

This clonotype was observed at least ten times. The chain uses TRBV7-8 and TRBJ1-1; D unclear. The germline gives CDR1 SGHVS, CDR2 FQNEAQ. V was clipped by 0 bases and J by 1 base, with 6 bases between them. The CDR3 is 14 residues long. Here the CDR3 reads CASSLARGNTEAFF. The CDR3 DNA follows: TGTGCCAGCAGCTTAGCGCGCGGGAACACTGAAGCTTTCTTT.

A word on this clonotype: One end of the junction does not line up with germline, which may come from a read error. V usage is TRBV7-7 and J usage is TRBJ2-7; TRBD1 agrees at 8 bases. Germline assignment: CDR1 SSHAT and CDR2 FNYEAQ (reference sequence). The CDR3 contains 13 residues. The CDR3 is CASSLGTGREQYF. CDR3 coding DNA: TGTGCTAGCAGCTTGGGGACAGGCCGCGAGCAGTACTTC.

This clonotype was seen ten or more times. J is TRBJ2-7 and V is TRBV4-1, with 10 bases lining up with TRBD2. The CDR3 runs to 17 residues. CDR1 MGHRA and CDR2 YSYEKL come from the germline V gene. The junction had 14 bases not matched to a gene; V was cut back by 0 bases and J by 9 bases. This chain's CDR3 is CASSQDLGLALLRGQYF. In DNA form, the CDR3 reads TGCGCCAGCAGCCAAGATTTGGGACTAGCGCTCCTAAGAGGGCAGTACTTC.

The chain joins TRBV27 to TRBJ1-2, with D hard to call. V lost 3 bases and J 8 bases, leaving 13 bases between the germline ends. Germline V gene lookup returns CDR1 MNHEY and CDR2 SMNVEV (reference sequence). The CDR3 is 13 amino acids. The CDR3 nucleotides are TGTGCCAGCAGTTTGAGACATGGCGACGGCTACACCTTC. This encodes CASSLRHGDGYTF.

There are many counts of this clonotype. The chain has TRBV6-6 and TRBJ1-3; no clear D. Germline V CDR1 and CDR2: MNHNY, SVGAGI (reference sequence). The CDR3 is 11 residues long. V shed 5 bases and J shed 8 bases, with 7 bases lying between them. CDR3: CASSPVDTIYF. In DNA form, the CDR3 reads TGTGCCAGCAGTCCCGTTGACACCATATATTTT.

This clonotype was detected only a few times. V gene TRBV4-1 combines with J gene TRBJ2-7; 14 nucleotides agree with TRBD2. The V gene end was trimmed by 1 base and the J gene end by 1 base; junction bases not matched to a gene: 3. Germline CDR1 is MGHRA and CDR2 is YSYEKL. The CDR3 consists of 17 residues. The CDR3 region has the DNA TGCGCCAGCAGCCAAGCAGGGACTAGCGGGGGTTCCTACGAGCAGTACTTC. Translated: CASSQAGTSGGSYEQYF.

There are a few counts of this clonotype. The V and J genes are TRBV6-2 or TRBV6-3 and TRBJ2-6; tentative D call: TRBD2 (5 bases). Per the germline V gene, CDR1 is MNHEY and CDR2 is SVGEGT. The CDR3 runs to 16 residues. V was pared by 0 bases and J by 2 bases, with 8 bases between. The CDR3 DNA reads TGTGCCAGCAGTTACTCGTTCGGGGCTGGGGCCAACGTCCTGACTTTC. Amino acid sequence: CASSYSFGAGANVLTF.

This chain's CDR3 is CASSPSTGGTDTQYF. In DNA form, the CDR3 reads TGTGCCAGCAGCCCATCGACAGGGGGCACAGATACGCAGTATTTT. V usage is TRBV7-2 and J usage is TRBJ2-3, with TRBD1 matching 8 bases. With 5 bases clipped from V and 1 base from J, the junction kept 5 bases outside the gene matches. Germline-derived CDR1 and CDR2 are SGHTA and FQGNSA. CDR3 length: 15 residues.

This clonotype was seen repeatedly, ten times or more. This chain connects TRBV12-3 or TRBV12-4 to TRBJ2-7; TRBD1 agrees at 7 bases. The CDR3 covers 13 residues. V lost 6 bases, J lost 4 bases, and 6 bases stayed unmatched. This chain's CDR3 is CASRPGQIYEQYF. CDR3 nucleotides: TGTGCCAGCAGGCCGGGACAGATTTACGAGCAGTACTTC.

This clonotype was recorded a few times. The chain combines TRBV29-1 with TRBJ2-3; a possible D gene is TRBD1 (5 bases). The V and J ends lost 6 bases and 6 bases respectively, with 19 bases between them. The CDR3 extends over 14 amino acids. The germline V gene encodes CDR1 SQVTM and CDR2 ANQGSEA. For the CDR3, the DNA is TGCAGCGTCTTTCTCAGGGCTACAAGGGATACGCAGTATTTT. Translating it yields CSVFLRATRDTQYF.

V usage is TRBV7-9 and J usage is TRBJ1-2, with D perhaps matching TRBD1 (5 bases). The germline CDR1 and CDR2 sequences are SEHNR and FQNEAQ (reference sequence). The CDR3 is made up of 13 amino acids. V was pared by 5 bases and J by 5 bases, with 12 bases between. The CDR3 reads CASSPRDLYGYTF. The DNA for the CDR3 is TGTGCCAGCAGCCCGAGGGACTTGTATGGCTACACCTTC.